These 15 T cell receptor beta chains originate from one sample sequenced in a study of cytomegalovirus exposure and HLA in healthy donors. Vbeta (60) and Jbeta (13) primers were used in the PCR. The method was immunoSEQ multiplex PCR; TCRdb's version includes in-frame clones alone and lacks a portion of them. The sample records under 200,000 clones, around 75% being singletons. Sequenced sample: PBMCs. The origin of the receptors is a woman in her thirties in good health and CMV-seropositive.

For this clone: Other DNA sequences of this sample code for an identical CDR3. This chain joins TRBV5-1 and TRBJ2-7; 10 bases align to TRBD2. V lost 0 bases and J lost 4; bases outside the gene matches: 1. This CDR3 has 14 amino acids. The germline gives CDR1 SGHRS, CDR2 YFSETQ. CDR3 coding DNA: TGCGCCAGCAGCTTGGCTAGCGGGAGTTACGAGCAGTACTTC. Residues: CASSLASGSYEQYF.

The V call is TRBV2, the J call TRBJ2-7; TRBD2 aligns across 10 bases. The germline CDR1 and CDR2 sequences are SNHLY and FYNNEI. The V gene end was trimmed by 0 bases and the J gene end by 1 base; junction bases not matched to a gene: 12. The CDR3 sequence is 19 residues long. CDR3 sequence reads: CASSEALRLAGVLSYEQYF. DNA for the CDR3: TGTGCCAGCAGTGAAGCGCTTAGGCTAGCGGGAGTATTGTCCTACGAGCAGTACTTC.

This chain connects TRBV28 to TRBJ2-7, with 11 nucleotides matching TRBD2. Germline loops: CDR1 MDHEN, CDR2 SYDVKM. The ends lost 3 bases at V and 3 bases at J; junction bases unmatched: 13. This CDR3 has 18 residues. CDR3 nucleotides: TGTGCCAGCAGTTTGGTAGTAGCTAAGCTAGCGGGAGGCTACGAGCAGTACTTC. It codes for CASSLVVAKLAGGYEQYF.

The V and J genes are TRBV10-1 and TRBJ2-3, with 9 bases aligning to TRBD2. The CDR3 contains 18 residues. V shed 6 bases, J shed 1 base, and the junction held 14 bases outside the gene matches. Germline lookup yields CDR1 WNHNN and CDR2 SYGVQD (reference sequence). The CDR3 loop is CASSERGGAGGRTDTQYF. CDR3 nucleotide sequence: TGCGCCAGCAGCGAAAGGGGGGGAGCGGGAGGCCGCACAGATACGCAGTATTTT.

The chain links TRBV7-9 to TRBJ2-1, with a possible D match to TRBD2 (6 bases). The CDR3 spans 16 residues. The germline gives CDR1 SEHNR, CDR2 FQNEAQ (reference sequence). Trimming pared 3 bases from V and 0 bases from J, leaving 12 bases between. CDR3 DNA: TGTGCCAGCAGCTTTCCCTACGGGAGCTCCTACAATGAGCAGTTCTTC. Translating gives CASSFPYGSSYNEQFF.

The rearrangement uses TRBV10-2 and TRBJ2-2; no clear D gene. Trimming took 8 bases from V and 6 from J, leaving 7 bases between them. The CDR3 totals 11 residues. CDR1 is WSHSY, CDR2 SAAADI, per germline. DNA for the CDR3: TGCGCCAGCCTTCGGTCCGGGGAGCTGTTTTTT. It translates to CASLRSGELFF.

This clone was observed a few times. V is TRBV5-1 and J is TRBJ2-1, with D perhaps matching TRBD2 (6 bases). The V end lost 3 bases, the J end lost 0 bases, and 7 bases lay between the germline ends. Germline V lookup: CDR1 SGHRS, CDR2 YFSETQ. The CDR3 totals 14 residues. The CDR3 is CASSSGSSYNEQFF. The DNA of the CDR3 is TGCGCCAGCAGCTCCGGGAGCTCCTACAATGAGCAGTTCTTC.

This clone turned up a few times. The V gene is TRBV18, the J gene TRBJ1-4; 7 nucleotides agree with TRBD1. The germline V gene has CDR1 KGHSH and CDR2 LQKENI. Trimming removed 6 bases from V and 6 bases from J; junction bases left unmatched: 7. The CDR3 consists of 14 residues. In DNA, the CDR3 is TGTGCCAGCTCCTACGACAGGGAAGATGAAAAACTGTTTTTT. Protein product: CASSYDREDEKLFF. The whole variable domain, filled in from reference TRBV18 and TRBJ1-4, reads NAGVMQNPRHLVRRRGQEARLRCSPMKGHSHVYWYRQLPEEGLKFMVYLQKENIIDESGMPKERFSAEFPKEGPSILRIQQVVRGDSAAYFCASSYDREDEKLFFGSGTQLSVL.

The chain employs TRBV5-1 and TRBJ1-5; 9 positions match TRBD1. V shed 5 bases and J 7 bases; nucleotides not matched to a gene: 13. Germline V gives CDR1 SGHRS, CDR2 YFSETQ. The CDR3 consists of 16 residues. DNA of the CDR3: TGCGCCAGCAGTAATGGGACAGGGCCTGGGGTCCAGCCCCAGCATTTT. It is translated as CASSNGTGPGVQPQHF.

The chain is built from TRBV19 and TRBJ2-4, with 9 nucleotides matching TRBD1. Germline V CDR1 and CDR2: LNHDA, SQIVND (reference sequence). This CDR3 comprises 13 residues. Germline trimming cut 9 bases from V and 6 bases from J; bases unmatched to any gene: 6. The CDR3 region is CASDRGGGNIQYF. The CDR3 DNA reads as TGTGCCAGCGACAGGGGGGGAGGAAACATTCAGTACTTC.

In its sample, this clone was seen a few times. The V call is TRBV7-9, the J call TRBJ1-4; 8 positions agree with TRBD1. V shed 0 bases and J 8 bases; nucleotides not matched to a gene: 5. CDR3 size: 15 residues. CDR1 SEHNR and CDR2 FQNEAQ come from the germline V gene (reference sequence). The CDR3 nucleotides are TGTGCCAGCAGCTTAGCGGCAGGGGGCCAAGAAAAACTGTTTTTT. Its protein product is CASSLAAGGQEKLFF.

This CDR3 is CASSVEASLNTGELFF. CDR3 nucleotide sequence: TGTGCCAGCAGCGTAGAAGCAAGCCTGAACACCGGGGAGCTGTTTTTT. The V gene is TRBV9, the J gene TRBJ2-2, with D uncertain. This CDR3 is built from 16 residues. Trimming stripped 0 bases from V and 1 base from J, with 10 bases between. Germline CDR1 is SGDLS and CDR2 is YYNGEE.

About this clone itself: The sample carries other DNA sequences with the same CDR3. The chain couples TRBV4-2 to TRBJ1-4; possible D gene TRBD1, 6 bases. The V end was cut by 3 bases, the J end by 0 bases, with 20 bases between. Germline CDR1 and CDR2: LGHNA and YNFKEQ. The CDR3 length is 19 residues. The CDR3 is CASSHPPVLRDTTNEKLFF. The CDR3, as DNA: TGTGCCAGCAGCCACCCCCCGGTTCTCAGGGACACAACTAATGAAAAACTGTTTTTT.

The sample holds one count of this clone. The gene calls are TRBV10-3 and TRBJ2-7; 11 bases fit TRBD1. The germline gives CDR1 ENHRY, CDR2 SYGVKD. The CDR3 consists of 14 residues. V was pared by 6 bases and J by 3 bases, with 4 bases of the junction left unmatched. The CDR3 nucleotides are TGTGCCATCAGGGGACAGGGGGACCTCTACGAGCAGTACTTC. Amino acid sequence: CAIRGQGDLYEQYF.

The chain links TRBV4-1 to TRBJ2-7, with D possibly TRBD2 on 5 matching bases. This CDR3 is 16 amino acids long. Trimming left V 4 bases short and J 1 base short, with 17 bases between. Germline lookup yields CDR1 MGHRA and CDR2 YSYEKL. The CDR3: CASSPPLEGVSYEQYF. CDR3 nucleotide sequence: TGCGCCAGCAGCCCGCCTTTAGAGGGAGTTTCCTACGAGCAGTACTTC.